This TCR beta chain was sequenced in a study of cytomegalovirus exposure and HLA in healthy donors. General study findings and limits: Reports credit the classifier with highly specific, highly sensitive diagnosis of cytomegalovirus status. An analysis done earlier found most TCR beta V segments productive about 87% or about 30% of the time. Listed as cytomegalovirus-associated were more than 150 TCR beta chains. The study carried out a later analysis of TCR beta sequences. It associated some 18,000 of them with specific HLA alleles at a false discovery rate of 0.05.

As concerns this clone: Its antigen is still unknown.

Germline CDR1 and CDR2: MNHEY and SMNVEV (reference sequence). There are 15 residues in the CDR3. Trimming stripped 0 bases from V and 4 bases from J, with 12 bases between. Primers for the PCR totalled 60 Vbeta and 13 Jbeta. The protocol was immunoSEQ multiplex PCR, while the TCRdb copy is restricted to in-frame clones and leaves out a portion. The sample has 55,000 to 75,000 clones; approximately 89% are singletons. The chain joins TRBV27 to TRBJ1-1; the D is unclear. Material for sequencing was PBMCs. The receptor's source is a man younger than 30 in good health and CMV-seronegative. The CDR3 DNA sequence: TGTGCCAGCAGTTTATCGAACGGGTACGGCACTGAAGCTTTCTTT. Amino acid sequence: CASSLSNGYGTEAFF.